This entry concerns a single TCR beta chain. This sample is part of a study of cytomegalovirus exposure and HLA in healthy donors. At the level of the study: T cells numbering some 170 million yielded some 120 million unique TCR beta sequences in an earlier analysis.

Researchers ran the PCR with 60 Vbeta and 13 Jbeta primers. The protocol was immunoSEQ multiplex PCR, while the TCRdb copy is restricted to in-frame clones and leaves out a portion. The sample lists fewer than 200,000 clones; approximately 80% were seen once. The sequencing input was PBMCs. The clonotype originates from a woman in her 30s in good health and CMV-seronegative.

DNA of the CDR3: TGTGCCAGCAGTCATCGACAGGGTATTAGCTATGGCTACACCTTC. This encodes CASSHRQGISYGYTF. The chain combines TRBV28 with TRBJ1-2, with TRBD1 matching 7 bases. Germline lookup yields CDR1 MDHEN and CDR2 SYDVKM. The CDR3 sequence is 15 residues long. Unmatched junction bases numbered 10, after V lost 5 bases and J lost 4 bases.